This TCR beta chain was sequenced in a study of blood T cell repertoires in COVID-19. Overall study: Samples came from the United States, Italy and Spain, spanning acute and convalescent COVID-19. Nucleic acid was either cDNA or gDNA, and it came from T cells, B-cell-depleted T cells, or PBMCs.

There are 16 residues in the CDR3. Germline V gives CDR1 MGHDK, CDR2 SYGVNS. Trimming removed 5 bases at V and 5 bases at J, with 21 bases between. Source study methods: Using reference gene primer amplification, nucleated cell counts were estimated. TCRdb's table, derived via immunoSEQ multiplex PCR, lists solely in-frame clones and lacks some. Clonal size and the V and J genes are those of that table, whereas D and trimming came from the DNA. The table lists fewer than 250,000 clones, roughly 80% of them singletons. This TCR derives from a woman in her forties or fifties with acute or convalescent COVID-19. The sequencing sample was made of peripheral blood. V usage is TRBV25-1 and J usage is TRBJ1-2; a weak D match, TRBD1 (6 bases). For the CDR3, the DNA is TGTGCCAGCAGTCCACGGATGGGAGCAGGGGAGTATGGCTACACCTTC. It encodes CASSPRMGAGEYGYTF.